This TCR beta chain was observed in a study of blood T cell repertoires in COVID-19. Across the whole study: The study drew acute and convalescent COVID-19 samples from the United States, Italy and Spain. T cells, B-cell-depleted T cells, or PBMCs supplied cDNA or gDNA.

Seattle-derived patients entered the study during active infection and were followed longitudinally. The V gene's germline CDR1 is PRHDT and CDR2 FYEKMQ (reference sequence). Losses at the gene ends were 2 bases for V and 0 bases for J; bases not matched to a gene: 7. The CDR3 runs to 17 residues. Only in-frame clones appear in the TCRdb table, and some are missing; sequencing was by immunoSEQ multiplex PCR. The data show around 140,000 clones, about 89% seen once. The chain links TRBV13 to TRBJ2-4; 7 bases match TRBD1. The sequence was obtained from a man aged 55 to 69 with COVID-19, enrolled during active disease. Sequenced: peripheral blood. Here the CDR3 reads CASSLPGGGVAKNIQYF. The CDR3 DNA follows: TGTGCCAGCAGCTTACCAGGGGGTGGGGTAGCCAAAAACATTCAGTACTTC.